This entry features one T cell receptor (beta chain) sequence. The repertoire was sequenced with immunoSEQ multiplex PCR; TCRdb's copy has only in-frame clones and lacks some. The sample carries 200,000 or so clones, around 85% recorded once. The data belong to a study of blood T cell repertoires in COVID-19. Study-wide context: In each case, the material was cDNA or gDNA derived from T cells, B-cell-depleted T cells, or PBMCs.

The receptor was derived from a man in his sixties or seventies with active or convalescent COVID-19. Sequences were obtained from peripheral blood.

In DNA, the CDR3 is TGTGCCAGCAGTTACACAGGAACGAACACTGAAGCTTTCTTT. Its protein is CASSYTGTNTEAFF. The V call is TRBV28, the J call TRBJ1-1, with D maybe TRBD1 (5 bases). Trimming removed 4 bases from V and 1 base from J, with 10 bases in between. CDR1 is MDHEN, CDR2 SYDVKM, per germline. This CDR3 contains 14 residues.